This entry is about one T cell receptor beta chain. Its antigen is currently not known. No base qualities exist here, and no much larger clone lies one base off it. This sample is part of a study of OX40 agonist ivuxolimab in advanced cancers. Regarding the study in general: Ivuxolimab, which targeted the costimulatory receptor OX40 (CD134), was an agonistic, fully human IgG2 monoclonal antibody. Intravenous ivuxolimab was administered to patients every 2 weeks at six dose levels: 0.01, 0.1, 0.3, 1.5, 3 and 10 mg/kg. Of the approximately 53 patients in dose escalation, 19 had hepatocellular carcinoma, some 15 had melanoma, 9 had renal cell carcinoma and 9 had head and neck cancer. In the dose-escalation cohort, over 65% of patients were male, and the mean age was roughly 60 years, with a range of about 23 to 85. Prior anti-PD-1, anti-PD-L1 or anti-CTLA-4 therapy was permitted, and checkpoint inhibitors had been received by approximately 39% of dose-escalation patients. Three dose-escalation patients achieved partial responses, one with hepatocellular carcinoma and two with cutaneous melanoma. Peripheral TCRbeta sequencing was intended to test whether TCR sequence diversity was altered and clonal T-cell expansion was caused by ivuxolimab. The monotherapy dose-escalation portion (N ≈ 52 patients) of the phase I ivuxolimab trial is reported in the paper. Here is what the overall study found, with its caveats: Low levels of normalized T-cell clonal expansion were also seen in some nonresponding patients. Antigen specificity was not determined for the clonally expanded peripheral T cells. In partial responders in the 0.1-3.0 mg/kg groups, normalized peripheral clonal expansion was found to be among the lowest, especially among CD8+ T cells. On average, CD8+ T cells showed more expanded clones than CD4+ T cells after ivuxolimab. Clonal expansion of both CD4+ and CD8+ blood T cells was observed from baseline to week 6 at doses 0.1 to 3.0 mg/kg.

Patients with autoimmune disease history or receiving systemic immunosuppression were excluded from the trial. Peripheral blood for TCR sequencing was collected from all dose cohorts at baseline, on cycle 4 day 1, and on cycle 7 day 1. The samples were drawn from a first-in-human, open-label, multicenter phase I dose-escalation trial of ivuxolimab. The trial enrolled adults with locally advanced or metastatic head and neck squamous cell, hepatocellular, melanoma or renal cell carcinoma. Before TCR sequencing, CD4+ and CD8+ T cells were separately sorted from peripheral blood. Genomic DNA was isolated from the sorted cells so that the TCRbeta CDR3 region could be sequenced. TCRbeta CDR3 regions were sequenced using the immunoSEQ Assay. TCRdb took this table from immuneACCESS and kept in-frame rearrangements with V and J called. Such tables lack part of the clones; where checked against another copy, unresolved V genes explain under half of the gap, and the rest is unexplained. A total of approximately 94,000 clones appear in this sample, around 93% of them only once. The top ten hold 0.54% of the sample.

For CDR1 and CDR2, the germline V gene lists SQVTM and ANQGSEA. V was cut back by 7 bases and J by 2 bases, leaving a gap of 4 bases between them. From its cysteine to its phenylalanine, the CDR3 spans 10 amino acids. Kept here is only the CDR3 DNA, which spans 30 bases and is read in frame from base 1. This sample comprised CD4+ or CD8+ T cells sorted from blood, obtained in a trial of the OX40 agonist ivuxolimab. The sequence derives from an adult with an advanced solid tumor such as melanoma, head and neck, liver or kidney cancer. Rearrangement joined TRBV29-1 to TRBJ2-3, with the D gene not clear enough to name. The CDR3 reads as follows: CSENTDTQYF. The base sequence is TGCAGCGAAAACACAGATACGCAGTATTTT.